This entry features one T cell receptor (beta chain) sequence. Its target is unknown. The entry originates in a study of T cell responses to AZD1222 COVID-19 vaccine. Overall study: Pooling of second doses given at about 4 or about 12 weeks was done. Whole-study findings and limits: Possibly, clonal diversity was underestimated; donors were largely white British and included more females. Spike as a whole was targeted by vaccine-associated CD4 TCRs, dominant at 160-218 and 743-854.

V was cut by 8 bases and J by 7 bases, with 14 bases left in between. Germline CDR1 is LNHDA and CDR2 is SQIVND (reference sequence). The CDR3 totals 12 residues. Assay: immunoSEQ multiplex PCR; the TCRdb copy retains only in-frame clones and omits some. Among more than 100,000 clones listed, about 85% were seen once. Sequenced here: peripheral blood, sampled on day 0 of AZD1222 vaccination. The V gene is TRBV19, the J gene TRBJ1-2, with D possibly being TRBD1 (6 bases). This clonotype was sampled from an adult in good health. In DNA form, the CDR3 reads TGTGCCAGTGGGAGTGGGGGCACTGGCTACACCTTC. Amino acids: CASGSGGTGYTF.